Listed below are T cell receptor beta chains from one sample, sequenced in a study of blood T cell repertoires in COVID-19. Using immunoSEQ multiplex PCR, the repertoire was profiled, and TCRdb retains in-frame clones only, with some absent. Here the sample spans roughly 150,000 clones, approximately 91% being singletons. Specimen: peripheral blood. The receptors were sampled from a man aged 18 to 30 with COVID-19, enrolled during active disease. The CDR3 runs from the conserved cysteine through the conserved F or W. The D gene is left open where the match is weak. Size is stated for part of the rows, as once, few or many counts, or as a class when the clone is expanded.

V gene: TRBV30
J gene: TRBJ1-5
clone size: -
D gene: TRBD1
CDR3 DNA: TGTGCCTCAGGACAGGGGCCCAATCAGCCCCAGCATTTT
CDR3 protein: CASGQGPNQPQHF

V gene: TRBV13
J gene: TRBJ1-4
clone size: once
D gene: TRBD1
CDR3 DNA: TGTGCCAGCAGCTCACAGGGGCAATCTAATGAAAAACTGTTTTTT
CDR3 protein: CASSSQGQSNEKLFF

V gene: TRBV29-1
J gene: TRBJ2-7
clone size: -
D gene: -
CDR3 DNA: TGCAGCGTTGACTTCGGGAACTACGAGCAGTACTTC
CDR3 protein: CSVDFGNYEQYF

V gene: TRBV6-6
J gene: TRBJ1-5
clone size: -
D gene: -
CDR3 DNA: TGTGCCAGCAGTTACTCGACATTAAATCAGCCCCAGCATTTT
CDR3 protein: CASSYSTLNQPQHF

V gene: TRBV6-6
J gene: TRBJ2-5
clone size: -
D gene: TRBD2
CDR3 DNA: TGTGCCAGCAGTTACCCGACTAGCGGGAGAGAGACCCAGTACTTC
CDR3 protein: CASSYPTSGRETQYF

V gene: TRBV5-4
J gene: TRBJ2-2
clone size: -
D gene: TRBD1
CDR3 DNA: TGTGCCAGCAGCCTAGACAGGGTTGGCGGGGAGCTGTTTTTT
CDR3 protein: CASSLDRVGGELFF

V gene: TRBV6-5
J gene: TRBJ1-5
clone size: -
D gene: -
CDR3 DNA: TGTGCCACCACAGGGATGAGATATAGCAATCAGCCCCAGCATTTT
CDR3 protein: CATTGMRYSNQPQHF

V gene: TRBV25-1
J gene: TRBJ2-3
clone size: -
D gene: TRBD2
CDR3 DNA: TGTGCCAGCAGTGAAACTAGCGAGGTAGATACGCAGTATTTT
CDR3 protein: CASSETSEVDTQYF

V gene: TRBV29-1
J gene: TRBJ2-1
clone size: -
D gene: TRBD1
CDR3 DNA: TGCAGCGCCCGGGACAGAGACTACAATGAGCAGTTCTTC
CDR3 protein: CSARDRDYNEQFF

V gene: TRBV9
J gene: TRBJ2-2
clone size: -
D gene: TRBD1
CDR3 DNA: TGTGCCAGCAATATACAGGGGGCCGGCACCGGGGAGCTGTTTTTT
CDR3 protein: CASNIQGAGTGELFF

V gene: TRBV27
J gene: TRBJ1-6
clone size: once
D gene: -
CDR3 DNA: TGTGCCAGCCGAGGGAGCGGGAATTCACCCCTCCACTTT
CDR3 protein: CASRGSGNSPLHF

V gene: TRBV9
J gene: TRBJ1-4
clone size: -
D gene: -
CDR3 DNA: TGTGCCAGCAGCGGGTCCCCTAATGGGGGGATTAATGAAAAACTGCTTTTT
CDR3 protein: CASSGSPNGGINEKLLF

V gene: TRBV6-2/TRBV6-3
J gene: TRBJ2-7
clone size: -
D gene: -
CDR3 DNA: TGTGCCAGCAGTTACTCGCAGGTGCCGTACGAGCAGTACTTC
CDR3 protein: CASSYSQVPYEQYF

V gene: TRBV29-1
J gene: TRBJ1-2
clone size: -
D gene: TRBD1
CDR3 DNA: TGCAGCGTCGGAGACAGGGGGCGAGGAGGCAGCTACACCTTC
CDR3 protein: CSVGDRGRGGSYTF

V gene: TRBV30
J gene: TRBJ1-5
clone size: -
D gene: TRBD1
CDR3 DNA: TGTGCCTGGAGTGCCCCTGACAGGGGATATCGCAATCAGCCCCAGCATTTT
CDR3 protein: CAWSAPDRGYRNQPQHF

V gene: TRBV12-3/TRBV12-4
J gene: TRBJ1-2
clone size: -
D gene: -
CDR3 DNA: TGTGCCAGCACCCGGGGAGGGTGGCATGGCTACACCTTC
CDR3 protein: CASTRGGWHGYTF